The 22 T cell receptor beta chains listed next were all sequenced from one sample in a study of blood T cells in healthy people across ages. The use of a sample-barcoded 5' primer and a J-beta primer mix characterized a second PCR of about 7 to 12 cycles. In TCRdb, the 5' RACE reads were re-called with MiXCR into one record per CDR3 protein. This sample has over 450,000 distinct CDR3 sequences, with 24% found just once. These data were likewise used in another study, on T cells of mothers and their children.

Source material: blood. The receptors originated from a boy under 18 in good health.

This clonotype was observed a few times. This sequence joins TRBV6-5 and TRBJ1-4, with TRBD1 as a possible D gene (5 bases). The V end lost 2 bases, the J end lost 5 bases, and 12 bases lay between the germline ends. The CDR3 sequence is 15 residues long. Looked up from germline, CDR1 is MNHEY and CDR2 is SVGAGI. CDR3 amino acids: CASSYAAGRNEKLFF. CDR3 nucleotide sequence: TGTGCCAGCAGTTACGCGGCAGGGCGGAATGAAAAACTGTTTTTT.

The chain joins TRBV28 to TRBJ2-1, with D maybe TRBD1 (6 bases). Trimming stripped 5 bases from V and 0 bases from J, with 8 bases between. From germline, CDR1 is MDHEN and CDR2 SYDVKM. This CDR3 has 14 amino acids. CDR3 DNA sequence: TGTGCCAGCAGTGGACAGAGCTCCTACAATGAGCAGTTCTTC. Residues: CASSGQSSYNEQFF.

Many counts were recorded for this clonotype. The CDR3 protein is CASSQPGLDSNEQFF. CDR3 bases: TGCGCCAGCAGCCAACCGGGACTAGATAGCAATGAGCAGTTCTTC. The chain joins TRBV4-1 to TRBJ2-1; the match to TRBD2 covers 8 bases. Germline V lookup: CDR1 MGHRA, CDR2 YSYEKL. V trimming: 2 bases; J trimming: 6 bases; junction bases outside the gene matches: 6. CDR3 size: 15 residues.

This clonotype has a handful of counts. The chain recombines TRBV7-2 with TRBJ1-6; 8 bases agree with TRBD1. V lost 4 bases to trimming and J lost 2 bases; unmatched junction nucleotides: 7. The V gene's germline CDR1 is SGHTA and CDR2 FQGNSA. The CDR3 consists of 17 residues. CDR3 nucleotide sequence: TGTGCCAGCAGCTACGCCTCGACAGGGGCCTATAATTCACCCCTCCACTTT. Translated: CASSYASTGAYNSPLHF.

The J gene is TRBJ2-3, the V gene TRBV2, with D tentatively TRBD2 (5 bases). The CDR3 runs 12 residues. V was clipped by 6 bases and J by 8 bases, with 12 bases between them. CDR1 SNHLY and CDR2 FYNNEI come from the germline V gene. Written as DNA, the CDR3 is TGTGCCAGCAGCCCCGGACTGGGTACGCAGTATTTT. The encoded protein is CASSPGLGTQYF.

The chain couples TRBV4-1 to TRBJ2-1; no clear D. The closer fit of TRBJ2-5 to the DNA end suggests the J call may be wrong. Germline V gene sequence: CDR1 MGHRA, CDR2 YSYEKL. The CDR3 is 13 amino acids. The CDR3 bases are TGCGCCAGCAGCCAAGGTAGTACGCGTCCCCAGTACTTC. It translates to CASSQGSTRPQYF.

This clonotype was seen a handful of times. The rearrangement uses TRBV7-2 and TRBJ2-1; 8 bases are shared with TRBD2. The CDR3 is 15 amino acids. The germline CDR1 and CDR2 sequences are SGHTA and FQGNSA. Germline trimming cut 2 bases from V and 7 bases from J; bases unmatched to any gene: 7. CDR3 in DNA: TGTGCCAGCAGCTTACGGTTGAGCGGGGGAAATGAGCAGTTCTTC. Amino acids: CASSLRLSGGNEQFF.

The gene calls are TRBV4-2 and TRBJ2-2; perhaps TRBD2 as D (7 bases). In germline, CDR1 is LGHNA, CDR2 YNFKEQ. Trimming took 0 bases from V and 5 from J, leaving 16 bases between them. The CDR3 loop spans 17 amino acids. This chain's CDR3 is CASSQEGGGAWTGELFF. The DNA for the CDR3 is TGTGCCAGCAGCCAAGAAGGCGGGGGCGCGTGGACCGGGGAGCTGTTTTTT.

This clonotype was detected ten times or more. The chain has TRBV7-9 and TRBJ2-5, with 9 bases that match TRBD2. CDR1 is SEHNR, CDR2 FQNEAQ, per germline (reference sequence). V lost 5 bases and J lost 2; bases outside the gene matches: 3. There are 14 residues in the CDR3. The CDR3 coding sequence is TGTGCCAGCAGCCAGACTAGCGGTCAAGAGACCCAGTACTTC. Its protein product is CASSQTSGQETQYF. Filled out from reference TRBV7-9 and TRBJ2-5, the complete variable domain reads DTGVSQNPRHKITKRGQNVTFRCDPISEHNRLYWYRQTLGQGPEFLTYFQNEAQLEKSRLLSDRFSAERPKGSFSTLEIQRTEQGDSAMYLCASSQTSGQETQYFGPGTRLLVL.

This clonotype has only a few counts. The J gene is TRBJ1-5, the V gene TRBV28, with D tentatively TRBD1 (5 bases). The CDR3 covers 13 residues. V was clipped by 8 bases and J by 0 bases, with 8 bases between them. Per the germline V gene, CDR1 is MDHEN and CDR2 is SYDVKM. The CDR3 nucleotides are TGTGCCAGCTGGGGGTATAGCAATCAGCCCCAGCATTTT. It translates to CASWGYSNQPQHF.

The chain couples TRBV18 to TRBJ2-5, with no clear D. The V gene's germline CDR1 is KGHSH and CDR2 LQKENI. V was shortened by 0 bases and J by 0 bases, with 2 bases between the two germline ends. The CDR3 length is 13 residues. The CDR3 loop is CASSPPHQETQYF. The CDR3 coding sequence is TGTGCCAGCTCACCACCCCACCAAGAGACCCAGTACTTC.

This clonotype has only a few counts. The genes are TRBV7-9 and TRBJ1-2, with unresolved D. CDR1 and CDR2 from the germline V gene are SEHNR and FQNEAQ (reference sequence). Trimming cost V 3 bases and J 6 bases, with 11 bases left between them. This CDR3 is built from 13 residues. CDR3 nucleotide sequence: TGTGCCAGCAGCTTTGGGGTTGCGGATGGCTACACCTTC. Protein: CASSFGVADGYTF.

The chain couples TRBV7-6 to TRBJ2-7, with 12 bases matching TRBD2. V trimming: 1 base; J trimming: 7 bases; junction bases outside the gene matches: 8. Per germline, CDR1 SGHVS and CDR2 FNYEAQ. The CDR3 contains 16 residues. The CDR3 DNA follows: TGTGCCAGCAGCTTAGGTACTAGCGGGGGGACAGGGGAGCAGTACTTC. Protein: CASSLGTSGGTGEQYF.

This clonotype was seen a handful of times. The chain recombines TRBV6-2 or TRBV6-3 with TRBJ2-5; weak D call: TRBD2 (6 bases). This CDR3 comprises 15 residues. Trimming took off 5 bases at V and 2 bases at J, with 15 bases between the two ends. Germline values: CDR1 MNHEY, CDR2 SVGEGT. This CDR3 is CASSILGTAQETQYF. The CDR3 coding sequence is TGTGCCAGCAGTATCCTCGGGACTGCTCAAGAGACCCAGTACTTC.

CDR3 protein: CASMGGWEWTDTQYF. Here the CDR3 DNA reads TGCGCCAGCATGGGGGGCTGGGAATGGACAGATACGCAGTATTTT. The chain uses TRBV5-1 and TRBJ2-3; D is possibly TRBD1 or TRBD2 (6 bases each). Germline V gives CDR1 SGHRS, CDR2 YFSETQ. Trimming pared 6 bases from V and 3 bases from J, leaving 17 bases between. The CDR3 is 15 amino acids.

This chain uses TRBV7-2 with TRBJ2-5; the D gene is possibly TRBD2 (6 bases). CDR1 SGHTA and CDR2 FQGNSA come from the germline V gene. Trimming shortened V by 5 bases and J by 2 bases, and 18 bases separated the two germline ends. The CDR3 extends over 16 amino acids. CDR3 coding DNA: TGTGCCAGCAGCCCCGCCCTGCTGACTAGACAAGAGACCCAGTACTTC. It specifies CASSPALLTRQETQYF.

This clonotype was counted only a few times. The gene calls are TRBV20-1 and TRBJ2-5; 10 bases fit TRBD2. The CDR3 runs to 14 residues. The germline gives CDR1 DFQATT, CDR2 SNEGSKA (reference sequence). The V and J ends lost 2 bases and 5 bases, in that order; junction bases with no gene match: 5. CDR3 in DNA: TGCAGTGCTAGAAGTAGCGGGGGGTGGGAGACCCAGTACTTC. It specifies CSARSSGGWETQYF.

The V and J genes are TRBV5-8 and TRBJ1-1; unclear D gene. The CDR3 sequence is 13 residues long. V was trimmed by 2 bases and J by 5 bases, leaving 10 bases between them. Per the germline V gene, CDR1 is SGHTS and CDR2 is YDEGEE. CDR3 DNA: TGTGCCAGCAGCTTATTCCGGGGAACTGAAGCTTTCTTT. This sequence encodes CASSLFRGTEAFF.

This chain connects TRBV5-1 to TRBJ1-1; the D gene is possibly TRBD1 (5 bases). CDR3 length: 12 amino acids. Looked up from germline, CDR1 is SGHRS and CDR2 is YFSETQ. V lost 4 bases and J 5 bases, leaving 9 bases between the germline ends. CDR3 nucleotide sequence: TGCGCCAGCAGCGAGGGACGGACTGAAGCTTTCTTT. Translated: CASSEGRTEAFF.

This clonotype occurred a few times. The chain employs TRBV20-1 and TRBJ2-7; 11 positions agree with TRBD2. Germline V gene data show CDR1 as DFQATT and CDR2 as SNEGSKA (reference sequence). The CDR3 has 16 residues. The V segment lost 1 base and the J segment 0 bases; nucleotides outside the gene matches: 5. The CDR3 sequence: CSARGLAGNSSYEQYF. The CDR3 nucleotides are TGCAGTGCTAGAGGACTAGCGGGAAATTCCTCCTACGAGCAGTACTTC.

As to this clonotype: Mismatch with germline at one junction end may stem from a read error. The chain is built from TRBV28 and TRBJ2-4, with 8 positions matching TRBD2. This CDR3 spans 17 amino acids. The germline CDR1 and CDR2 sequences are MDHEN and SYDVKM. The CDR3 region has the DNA TGTGCCAGCGGTTTCACAAGCGGGAGCGGGGCCAAAAACATTCAGTACTTC. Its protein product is CASGFTSGSGAKNIQYF.

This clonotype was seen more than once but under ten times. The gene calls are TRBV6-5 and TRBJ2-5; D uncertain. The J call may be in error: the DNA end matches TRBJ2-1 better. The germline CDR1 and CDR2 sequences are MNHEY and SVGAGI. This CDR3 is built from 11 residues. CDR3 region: CASSLRSEQFF. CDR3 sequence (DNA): TGTGCCAGCAGTTTGAGGTCTGAGCAGTTCTTC.